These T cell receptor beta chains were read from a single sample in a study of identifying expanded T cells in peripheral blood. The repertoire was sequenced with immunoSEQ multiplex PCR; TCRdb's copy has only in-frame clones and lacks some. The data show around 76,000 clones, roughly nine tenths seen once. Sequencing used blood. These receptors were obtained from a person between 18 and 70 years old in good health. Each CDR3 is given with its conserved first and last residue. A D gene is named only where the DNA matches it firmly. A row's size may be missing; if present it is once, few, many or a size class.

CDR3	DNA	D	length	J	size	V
CSVVPRINEQFF	TGCAGCGTTGTCCCGAGGATCAATGAGCAGTTCTTC	.	12	TRBJ2-1	.	TRBV29-1
CASSYSISSEKLFF	TGTGCCAGCAGTTACTCGATCTCTAGTGAAAAACTGTTTTTT	.	14	TRBJ1-4	.	TRBV6-5
CASSQAGTYYF	TGTGCCAGCAGTCAAGCCGGGACCTACTACTTC	.	11	TRBJ2-7	.	TRBV7-2
CASSPREADTQYF	TGTGCCAGCTCACCCCGAGAGGCAGATACGCAGTATTTT	.	13	TRBJ2-3	.	TRBV18
CASSMSGANQPQHF	TGTGCCAGTAGTATGTCAGGGGCCAATCAGCCCCAGCATTTT	.	14	TRBJ1-5	.	TRBV19
CASKAQSGRMGSGELFF	TGTGCCAGCAAGGCGCAATCCGGCAGGATGGGGTCCGGGGAGCTGTTTTTT	.	17	TRBJ2-2	once	TRBV27
CASRKPGQGTGELFF	TGTGCCAGCAGGAAACCGGGACAGGGGACCGGGGAGCTGTTTTTT	TRBD1	15	TRBJ2-2	.	TRBV28
CASSYGGPTYNEQFF	TGTGCCAGCAGTTACGGGGGCCCAACCTACAATGAGCAGTTCTTC	.	15	TRBJ2-1	.	TRBV6-6
CASSSYMAGLAGARRTDTQYF	TGTGCCAGCAGTTCCTACATGGCGGGGCTAGCGGGAGCCCGGCGGACAGATACGCAGTATTTT	TRBD2	21	TRBJ2-3	.	TRBV27
CASSSRGRGDTQYF	TGTGCCAGCAGTTCTAGGGGGCGTGGAGATACGCAGTATTTT	TRBD1	14	TRBJ2-3	.	TRBV6-5
CASSLWTGVETGELFF	TGTGCCAGCAGCTTATGGACGGGAGTTGAAACCGGGGAGCTGTTTTTT	.	16	TRBJ2-2	.	TRBV7-6
CASSLEVPQDTQYF	TGTGCCAGCAGTTTAGAGGTACCACAAGATACGCAGTATTTT	.	14	TRBJ2-3	.	TRBV28